The subject of this entry is one T cell receptor beta chain. Per the germline V gene, CDR1 is MDHEN and CDR2 is SYDVKM. Trimming took 1 base from V and 1 from J, leaving 20 bases between them. The CDR3 extends over 19 amino acids. Sequencing used immunoSEQ multiplex PCR; TCRdb keeps in-frame clones, though not all of them. The sample shows 150,000 to 250,000 clones, about 72% of them seen only once. This sample was taken from a study of cytotoxic CD8 clonotypes in ibrutinib-treated CLL. Study background: The patients comprised about a dozen relapsed/refractory and about 15 treatment-naive cases, 17 IGHV unmutated.

The TCR beta libraries used approximately 2 micrograms of genomic DNA that came from cryopreserved PBMCs. V is TRBV28 and J is TRBJ1-3; no definite D call. The TCR sequence derives from a human donor with chronic lymphocytic leukemia. Sample: PBMCs, taken after 24 months of ibrutinib treatment. In nucleotides, the CDR3 is TGTGCCAGCAGTTTATATATCATTCGTGGGAGGAGGTCTGGAAACACCATATATTTT. It translates to CASSLYIIRGRRSGNTIYF.